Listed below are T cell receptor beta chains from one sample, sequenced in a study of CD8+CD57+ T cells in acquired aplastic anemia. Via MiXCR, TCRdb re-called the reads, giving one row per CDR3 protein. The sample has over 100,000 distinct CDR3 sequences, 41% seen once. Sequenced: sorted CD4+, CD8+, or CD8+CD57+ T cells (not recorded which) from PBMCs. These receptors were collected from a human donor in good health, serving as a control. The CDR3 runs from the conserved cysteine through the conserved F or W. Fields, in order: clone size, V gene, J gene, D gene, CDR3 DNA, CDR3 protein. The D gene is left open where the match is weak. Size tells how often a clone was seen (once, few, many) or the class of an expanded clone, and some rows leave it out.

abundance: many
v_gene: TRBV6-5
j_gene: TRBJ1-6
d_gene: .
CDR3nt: TGTGCCAGCAGTCCGGGGACTGCCGCACCCCTCCACTTT
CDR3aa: CASSPGTAAPLHF

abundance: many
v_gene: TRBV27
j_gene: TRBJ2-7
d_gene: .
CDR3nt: TGTGCCAGCAGGAGTTATTTGCGGGCCTCCTCTTCAAGCTCCTACGAGCAGTACTTC
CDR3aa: CASRSYLRASSSSSYEQYF

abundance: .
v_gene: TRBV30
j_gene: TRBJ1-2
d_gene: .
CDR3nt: TGTGCCTGGAACGGCCGAGTGCCAGACGTTGGCTACACCTTC
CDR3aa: CAWNGRVPDVGYTF

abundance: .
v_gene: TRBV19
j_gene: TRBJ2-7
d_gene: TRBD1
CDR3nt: TGTGCCAGTAGTGTGGGACAGAGAAATTACGAGCAGTACTTC
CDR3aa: CASSVGQRNYEQYF

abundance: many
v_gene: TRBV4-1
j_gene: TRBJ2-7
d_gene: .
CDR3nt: TGCGCCAGCAGCCCGCCGGGATGGCAGAGGTACGAGCAGTACTTC
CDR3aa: CASSPPGWQRYEQYF

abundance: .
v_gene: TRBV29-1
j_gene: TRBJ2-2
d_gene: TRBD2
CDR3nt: TGCAGCGTTGAGCTAGCGGGGGGGCAGGACACCGGGGAGCTGTTTTTT
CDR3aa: CSVELAGGQDTGELFF

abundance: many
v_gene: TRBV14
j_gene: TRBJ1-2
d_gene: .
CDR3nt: TGTGCCAGCAGCCAAGATGAGAGGGTTCATGGCTACACCTTC
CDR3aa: CASSQDERVHGYTF

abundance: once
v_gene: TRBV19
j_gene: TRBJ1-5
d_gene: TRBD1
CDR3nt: TGTGCCAGTAGTCGGAGGGACAGGGGGACAAGCAATCAGCCCCAGCATTTT
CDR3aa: CASSRRDRGTSNQPQHF

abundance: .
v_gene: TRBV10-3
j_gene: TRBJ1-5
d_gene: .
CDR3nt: TGTGCCATCAGTTCAGGCGGGGTCCAGCCCCAGCATTTT
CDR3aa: CAISSGGVQPQHF

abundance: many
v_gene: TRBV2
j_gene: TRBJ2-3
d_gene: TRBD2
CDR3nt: TGTGCCTCCAGCGGGGGAAACACAGATACGCAGTATTTT
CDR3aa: CASSGGNTDTQYF

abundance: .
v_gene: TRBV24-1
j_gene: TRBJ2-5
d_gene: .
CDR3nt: TGTGCCACCAGGAGGGGGGCCGGAGAGACCCAGTACTTC
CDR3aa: CATRRGAGETQYF

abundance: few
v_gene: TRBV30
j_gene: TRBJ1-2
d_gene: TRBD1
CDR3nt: TGTGCCTGGCCGGCGAATAGGGCGGGACAGAAGAACTATGGCTACACCTTC
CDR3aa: CAWPANRAGQKNYGYTF

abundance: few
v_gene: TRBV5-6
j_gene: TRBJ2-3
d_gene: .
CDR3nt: TGTGCCAGCAGCAGGGGTTATTGGACAGGCACAGATACGCAGTATTTT
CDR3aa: CASSRGYWTGTDTQYF

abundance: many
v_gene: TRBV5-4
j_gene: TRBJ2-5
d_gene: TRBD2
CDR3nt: TGTGCCAGCAGGGGACTAGCGGAAGAGACCCAGTACTTC
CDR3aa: CASRGLAEETQYF

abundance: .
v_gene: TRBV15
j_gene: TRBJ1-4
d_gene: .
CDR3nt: TGTGCCACCAGCAGAGGTAACAGGGCAACTAATGAAAAACTGTTTTTT
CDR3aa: CATSRGNRATNEKLFF

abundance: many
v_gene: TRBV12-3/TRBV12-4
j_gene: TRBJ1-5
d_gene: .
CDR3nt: TGTGCCAGCAGGGAAACAGATAGCAATCAGCCCCAGCATTTT
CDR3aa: CASRETDSNQPQHF